The T cell receptor beta chain described here comes from a study of glioma-infiltrating T cells after dendritic cell vaccination. Whole-study findings and limits: Survival was not directly related to TCR clonality in these patients. Few patients contributed both blood and tumor specimens.

Fresh-frozen tumor tissue and more than two years of survival data were available for all. The count of this clone is one. No antigen is known for it. The CDR3 is made up of 15 amino acids. Germline V lookup: CDR1 KGHSH, CDR2 LQKENI. Trimming took off 2 bases at V and 8 bases at J, with 18 bases between the two ends. The PCR used 60 V beta and 13 J beta primers. Sequencing used immunoSEQ multiplex PCR; TCRdb keeps in-frame clones, though not all of them. The sample consists of 95,000 to 110,000 clones, roughly 76% of them appearing once. The chain combines TRBV18 with TRBJ1-2, with a weak D call TRBD1 (5 bases). The sequenced sample was blood, obtained before dendritic cell vaccination. This clonotype was sampled from a human donor with glioblastoma. CDR3 amino acids: CASSPGIRVAEGYTF. The CDR3 DNA sequence: TGTGCCAGCTCACCAGGGATCAGGGTCGCCGAAGGCTACACCTTC.